This T cell receptor beta chain was captured by sequencing in a study of T cells in Graves' hyperthyroidism and ophthalmopathy. As for the study in general: At initial diagnosis, before any treatment had begun, peripheral blood was obtained.

Comments on this clonotype: Its antigen is as yet unknown.

CDR1 is MNHEY and CDR2 is SVGEGT in the germline V gene. Losses at the gene ends were 10 bases for V and 6 bases for J; bases not matched to a gene: 8. CDR3 length: 13 amino acids. Exclusion followed for patients with uncontrolled infection, other autoimmune disease, pregnancy or lactation. Fresh peripheral blood, 7.5 to 10 ml of it, supplied the PBMCs. Overall study results and limits: Ophthalmopathy was predicted by the model a median of roughly 6 months ahead of onset.

TCR beta CDR3 regions were amplified from RNA. The TCR CDR3 was amplified in a first-round RT-PCR using the HTBI primer set. In TCRdb, the multiplex PCR reads were re-called with MiXCR into one record per CDR3 protein. This table holds hundreds of thousands of distinct CDR3 sequences, about 24% found once. The TCR originated in a woman in her thirties with Graves' ophthalmopathy. The V and J genes are TRBV6-2 or TRBV6-3 and TRBJ2-7; 11 bases match TRBD2. Sample: blood. In DNA form, the CDR3 reads TGTGCCATCACTAGCGGGAGTCTGGGCGAGCAGTACTTC. Amino acids: CAITSGSLGEQYF.